This T cell receptor (beta chain) is drawn from a study of identical twins. This CDR3 region has 16 residues. Per the germline V gene, CDR1 is MNHEY and CDR2 is SMNVEV (reference sequence). V was pared by 5 bases and J by 0 bases, with 15 bases between. In its sample, this clonotype was seen a few times. TCRdb analysed the 5' RACE reads with MiXCR anew, one entry per CDR3 protein. Of 350,000 to 400,000 distinct CDR3 sequences in the sample, around 9.7% were seen once. The source is a woman aged 50 to 65 in good health. The sequenced material came from naive T cells sorted from blood. V and J are TRBV27 and TRBJ2-3; D is perhaps TRBD2 (5 bases). The CDR3 here is CASSPGSYPSTDTQYF. In DNA, the CDR3 is TGTGCCAGCAGTCCGGGGTCTTATCCTAGCACAGATACGCAGTATTTT.